This T cell receptor beta chain derives from a study of cytomegalovirus exposure and HLA in healthy donors. At the level of the study: About 84% of more than 300 genotyped donors fell in the Caucasian-associated ancestry cluster. Study-wide points: Listed as cytomegalovirus-associated were 150 or so TCR beta chains. In an earlier analysis, in around 590 donors, most V segments appeared productive either ~87% or ~30% of the time.

On this clone: Its antigen is unknown.

The PCR had 60 Vbeta and 13 Jbeta primers. TCRdb keeps only in-frame clones here, not all; method: immunoSEQ multiplex PCR. The repertoire has about 160,000 clones, approximately 70% of them found once; the top ten carry around 6.8%. The sample was PBMCs. The clonotype comes from a man in his forties or fifties in good health and CMV-seropositive.

This CDR3 reads CASSQDTQGPYGYTF. DNA for the CDR3: TGCGCCAGCAGCCAAGATACCCAGGGGCCTTATGGCTACACCTTC. This chain joins TRBV4-3 and TRBJ1-2; D is possibly TRBD1 (6 bases). CDR3 size: 15 residues. V lost 0 bases, J lost 5 bases, and 13 bases lay in between. CDR1 LGHNA and CDR2 YSLEER come from the germline V gene.